The subject of this entry is one TCR beta chain. Per the study methods: Amplification of reference gene primers was used by the study to estimate nucleated cell counts. The protocol was immunoSEQ multiplex PCR, while the TCRdb copy is restricted to in-frame clones and leaves out a portion. That table supplies the V and J calls and clone size; D and trimming were determined from the DNA. Of 180,000 or so clones listed, 70% to 90% were seen once; the top ten hold roughly 9.8%. The data originate from a study of blood T cell repertoires in COVID-19. Study information: In each case, the material was cDNA or gDNA derived from T cells, B-cell-depleted T cells, or PBMCs.

The CDR3 is made up of 13 amino acids. Trimming at V came to 1 base and at J to 10 bases, leaving 2 bases not matched to a gene. Per germline, CDR1 SEHNR and CDR2 FQNEAQ (reference sequence). The sample taken for sequencing was peripheral blood. V gene TRBV7-9 combines with J gene TRBJ2-1, with 9 positions matching TRBD2. The clonotype comes from a human donor with active or convalescent COVID-19. The donor label of this sample is uncertain. The CDR3 spells CASSLEGLAEQFF. CDR3 sequence (DNA): TGTGCCAGCAGCTTAGAAGGACTAGCGGAGCAGTTCTTC.